This T cell receptor (beta chain) appears in the sequencing data of a study of T cell repertoires in cytomegalovirus infection. Germline values: CDR1 MNHEY, CDR2 SVGEGT. The CDR3 runs 14 residues. Trimming cost V 6 bases and J 6 bases, with 14 bases left between them. TCRdb reprocessed the reads with MiXCR, giving one entry per CDR3 protein. The data contain about 210,000 distinct CDR3 sequences, 6.5% of them seen just once; the ten biggest clones take up around 6%. Overall study findings and caveats: Ex vivo, HLA-C-restricted CMV-specific TCR beta clonotypes prevailed over the rest of the response.

The sample holds many counts of this clonotype. Its antigen is currently unknown. This chain connects TRBV6-2 or TRBV6-3 to TRBJ2-2, with D perhaps matching TRBD1 (6 bases). Source material: PBMCs. The TCR originated in a human donor in good health (CMV status not recorded). Some clones in this sample may be carry-over from other donors' samples. The DNA for the CDR3 is TGTGCCAGCAGATACGGACAGTCGGCCGGGGAGCTGTTTTTT. It codes for CASRYGQSAGELFF.